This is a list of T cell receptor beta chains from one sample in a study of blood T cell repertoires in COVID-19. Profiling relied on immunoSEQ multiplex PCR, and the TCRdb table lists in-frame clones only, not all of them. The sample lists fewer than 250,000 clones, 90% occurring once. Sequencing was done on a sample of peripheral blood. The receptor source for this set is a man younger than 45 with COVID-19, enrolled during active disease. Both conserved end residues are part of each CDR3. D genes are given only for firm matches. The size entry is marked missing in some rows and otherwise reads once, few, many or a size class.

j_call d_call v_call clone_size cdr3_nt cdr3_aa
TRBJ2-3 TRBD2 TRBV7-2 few TGTGCCAGCAGCTTAGAGAGCGGGACGGCGAATACGCAGTATTTT CASSLESGTANTQYF
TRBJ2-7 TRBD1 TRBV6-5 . TGTGCCAGCCTAGACAGGGCCTACGAGCAGTACTTC CASLDRAYEQYF
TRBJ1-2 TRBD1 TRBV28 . TGTGCCAGCACAGGGGGCAGGGGGCGGAGTGGCTACACCTTC CASTGGRGRSGYTF
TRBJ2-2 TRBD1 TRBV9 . TGTGCCAGCAGCGTAGGACAGGGTTACACCGGGGAGCTGTTTTTT CASSVGQGYTGELFF
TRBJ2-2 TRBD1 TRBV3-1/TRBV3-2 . TGTGCCAGCAGCCTCGGGGACAGGGAAACCGGGGAGCTGTTTTTT CASSLGDRETGELFF
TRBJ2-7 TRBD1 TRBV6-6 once TGTGCCAGCAGGAGCGACAGGGCCTCAGACGAGCAGTACTTC CASRSDRASDEQYF
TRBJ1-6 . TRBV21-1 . TGTGCCAGCAGCAGGACCCCGTACCGGGACAGGGCCCATAATTCACCCCTCCACTTT CASSRTPYRDRAHNSPLHF
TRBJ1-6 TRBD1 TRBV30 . TGTGCCTGGAGTGGAAGGACAGGACTGAATTCACCCCTCCACTTT CAWSGRTGLNSPLHF
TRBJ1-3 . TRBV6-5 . TGTGCCAGCAGTTACTCGACAGGACAGGGAAACACCATATATTTT CASSYSTGQGNTIYF
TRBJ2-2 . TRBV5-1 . TGCGCCAGCAGCTACGGTCAACCAACAGGGACCGGGGAGCTGTTTTTT CASSYGQPTGTGELFF
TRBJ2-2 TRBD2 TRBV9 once TGTGCCAGCAGCGTCCGGGGTGGTAGCGGGGGTCCTAACACCGGGGAGCTGTTTTTT CASSVRGGSGGPNTGELFF